This TCR beta chain is from a study of blood T cells in healthy people across ages. Regarding the study as a whole: Relative to aged donors, long-lived donors carried more naive CD4+ cells and displayed higher diversity. Among T cells, TCR beta diversity per million cells dropped roughly linearly as age rose.

Primers used in a second PCR of roughly 6 to 11 cycles were a sample-barcoded 5' primer and a J-beta primer mix. Every sample produced at least 2.5 million CDR3-containing paired-end reads. One entry per CDR3 protein results from TCRdb running MiXCR on the 5' RACE reads. There are fewer than 2,000,000 distinct CDR3 sequences in the sample; about 32% occur only once, and approximately 11% lies in the top ten. Concerning this clonotype itself: Its antigen is unidentified.

J lost 5 bases, V lost 6 bases, and 7 bases had no gene match. Looked up from germline, CDR1 is DFQATT and CDR2 is SNEGSKA (reference sequence). This CDR3 comprises 12 residues. Each donor's blood draw was around 10 milliliters of peripheral blood. The receptor's source is a young woman in good health. The specimen was blood. This chain links TRBV20-1 with TRBJ2-7; TRBD1 aligns across 7 bases. The CDR3 region has the DNA TGCAGTGCGGCAGGGCAGGGGGACGAGCAGTACTTC. This translates into CSAAGQGDEQYF.